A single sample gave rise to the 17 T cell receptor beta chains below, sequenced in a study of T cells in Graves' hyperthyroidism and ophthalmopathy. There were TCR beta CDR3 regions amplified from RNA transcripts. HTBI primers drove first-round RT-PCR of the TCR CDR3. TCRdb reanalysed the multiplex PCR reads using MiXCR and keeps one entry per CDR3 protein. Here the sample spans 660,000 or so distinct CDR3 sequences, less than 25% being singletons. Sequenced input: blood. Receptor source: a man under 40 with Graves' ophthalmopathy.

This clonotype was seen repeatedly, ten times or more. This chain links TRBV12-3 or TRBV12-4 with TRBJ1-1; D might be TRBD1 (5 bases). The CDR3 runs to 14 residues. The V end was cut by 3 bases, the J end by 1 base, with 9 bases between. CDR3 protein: CASSFYDRNTEAFF. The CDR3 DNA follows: TGTGCCAGCAGTTTTTACGACAGGAACACTGAAGCTTTCTTT.

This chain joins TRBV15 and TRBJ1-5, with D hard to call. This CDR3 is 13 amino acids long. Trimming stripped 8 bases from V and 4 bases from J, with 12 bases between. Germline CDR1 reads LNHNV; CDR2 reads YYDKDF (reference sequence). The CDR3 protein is CATGPSLNQPQHF. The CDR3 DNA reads TGTGCCACCGGACCTAGCCTAAATCAGCCCCAGCATTTT.

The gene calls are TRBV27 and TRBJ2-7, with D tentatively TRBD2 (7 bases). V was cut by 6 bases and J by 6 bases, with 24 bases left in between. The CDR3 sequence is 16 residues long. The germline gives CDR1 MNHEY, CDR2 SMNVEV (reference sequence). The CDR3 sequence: CASRGGQHRAAGEQYF. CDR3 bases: TGTGCCAGCAGGGGGGGGCAACACAGGGCGGCGGGCGAGCAGTACTTC.

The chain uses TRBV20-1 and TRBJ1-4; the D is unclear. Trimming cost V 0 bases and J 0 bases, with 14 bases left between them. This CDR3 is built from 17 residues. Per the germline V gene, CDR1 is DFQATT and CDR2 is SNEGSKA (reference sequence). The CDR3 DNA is TGCAGTGCTAGAGATTTACAGAACCACGCAACTAATGAAAAACTGTTTTTT. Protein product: CSARDLQNHATNEKLFF.

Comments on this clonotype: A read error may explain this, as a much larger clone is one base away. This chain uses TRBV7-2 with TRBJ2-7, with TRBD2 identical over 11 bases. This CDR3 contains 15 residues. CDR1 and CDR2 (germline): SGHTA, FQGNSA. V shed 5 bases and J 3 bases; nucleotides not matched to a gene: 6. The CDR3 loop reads CASSVTSGGRYEQYF. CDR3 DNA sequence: TGTGCCAGCAGCGTTACTAGCGGGGGCCGCTACGAGCAGTACTTC.

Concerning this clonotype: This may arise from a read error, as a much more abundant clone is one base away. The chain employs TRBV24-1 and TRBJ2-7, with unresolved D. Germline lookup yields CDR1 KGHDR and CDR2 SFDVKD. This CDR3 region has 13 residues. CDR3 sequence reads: CVTSDPTGYEQYF. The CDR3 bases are TGTGTCACCAGTGATCCCACGGGCTACGAGCAGTACTTC.

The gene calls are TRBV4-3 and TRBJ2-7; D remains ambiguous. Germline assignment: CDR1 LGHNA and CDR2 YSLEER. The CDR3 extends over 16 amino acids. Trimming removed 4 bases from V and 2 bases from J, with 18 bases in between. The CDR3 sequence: CASSPRNGVSAYEQYF. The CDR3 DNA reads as TGCGCCAGCAGCCCACGCAACGGCGTTTCAGCCTACGAGCAGTACTTC.

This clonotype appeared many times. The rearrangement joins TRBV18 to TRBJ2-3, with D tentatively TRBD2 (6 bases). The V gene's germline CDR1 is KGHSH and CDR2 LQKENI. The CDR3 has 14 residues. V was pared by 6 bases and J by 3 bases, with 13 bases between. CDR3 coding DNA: TGTGCCAGCTCGGTACAGGCGGGGACAGATACGCAGTATTTT. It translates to CASSVQAGTDTQYF.

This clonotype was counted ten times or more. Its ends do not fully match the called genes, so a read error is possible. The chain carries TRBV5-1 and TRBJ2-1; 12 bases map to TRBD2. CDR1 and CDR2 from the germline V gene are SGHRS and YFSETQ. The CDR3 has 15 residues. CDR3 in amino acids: CASSLLAGGPNEQFF. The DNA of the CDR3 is TGTGCCAGCAGTTTACTAGCGGGGGGACCTAATGAGCAGTTCTTC.

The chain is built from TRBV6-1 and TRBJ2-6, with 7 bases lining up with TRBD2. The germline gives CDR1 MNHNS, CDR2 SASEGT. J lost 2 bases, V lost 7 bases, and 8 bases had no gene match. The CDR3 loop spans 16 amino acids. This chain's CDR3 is CASTEDGGTGANVLTF. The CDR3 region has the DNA TGTGCCAGCACGGAAGACGGGGGGACTGGGGCCAACGTCCTGACTTTC.

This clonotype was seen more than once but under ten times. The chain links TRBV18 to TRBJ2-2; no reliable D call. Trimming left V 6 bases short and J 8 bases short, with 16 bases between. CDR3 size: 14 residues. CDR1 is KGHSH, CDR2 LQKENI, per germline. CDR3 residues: CASSGHPLPGELFF. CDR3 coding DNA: TGTGCCAGCTCCGGGCATCCCTTACCGGGGGAGCTGTTTTTT.

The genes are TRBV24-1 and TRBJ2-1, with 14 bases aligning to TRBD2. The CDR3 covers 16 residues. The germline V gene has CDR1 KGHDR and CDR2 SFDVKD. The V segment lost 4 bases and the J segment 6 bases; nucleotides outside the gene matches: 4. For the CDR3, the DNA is TGTGCCACCAGTGACATGACTAGCGGGAGGGGCAATGAGCAGTTCTTC. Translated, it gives CATSDMTSGRGNEQFF.

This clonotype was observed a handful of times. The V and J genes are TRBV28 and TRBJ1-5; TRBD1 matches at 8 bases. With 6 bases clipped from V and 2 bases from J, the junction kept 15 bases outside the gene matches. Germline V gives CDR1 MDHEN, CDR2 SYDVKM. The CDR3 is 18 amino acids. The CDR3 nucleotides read TGTGCCAGCAGAACATTTACATCCCCAGGGGGCCGCAATCAGCCCCAGCATTTT. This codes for CASRTFTSPGGRNQPQHF.

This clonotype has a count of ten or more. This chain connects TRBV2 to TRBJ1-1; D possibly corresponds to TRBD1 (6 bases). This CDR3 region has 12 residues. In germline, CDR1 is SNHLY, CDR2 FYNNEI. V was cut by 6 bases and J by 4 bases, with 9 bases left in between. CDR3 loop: CASSQQGTEAFF. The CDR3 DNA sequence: TGTGCCAGCAGCCAACAGGGCACTGAAGCTTTCTTT. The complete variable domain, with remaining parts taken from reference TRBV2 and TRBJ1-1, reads EPEVTQTPSHQVTQMGQEVILRCVPISNHLYFYWYRQILGQKVEFLVSFYNNEISEKSEIFDDQFSVERPDGSNFTLKIRSTKLEDSAMYFCASSQQGTEAFFGQGTRLTVV.

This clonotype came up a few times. The CDR3, as DNA: TGTGCCAGCAGCTTAGCGAAAGTTTCCCCCGGGGAGCTGTTTTTT. This gives the protein CASSLAKVSPGELFF. The chain carries TRBV7-2 and TRBJ2-2; D gene uncertain. Deletions cut 0 bases from V and 6 bases from J, with 11 bases between. From germline, CDR1 is SGHTA and CDR2 FQGNSA. CDR3 size: 15 residues.

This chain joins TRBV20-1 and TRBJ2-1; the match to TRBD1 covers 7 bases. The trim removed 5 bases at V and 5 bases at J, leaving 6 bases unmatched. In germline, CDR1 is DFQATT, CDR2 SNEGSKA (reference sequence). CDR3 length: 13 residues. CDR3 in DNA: TGCAGTGCTTTCACAGGGGTCCACAATGAGCAGTTCTTC. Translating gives CSAFTGVHNEQFF.

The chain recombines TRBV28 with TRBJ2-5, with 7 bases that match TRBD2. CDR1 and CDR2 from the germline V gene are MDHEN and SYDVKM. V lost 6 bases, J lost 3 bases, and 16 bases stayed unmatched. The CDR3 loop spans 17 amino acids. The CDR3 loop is CASRGGGGRIKKETQYF. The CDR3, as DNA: TGTGCCAGCAGGGGGGGGGGGGGAAGGATTAAAAAAGAGACCCAGTACTTC.